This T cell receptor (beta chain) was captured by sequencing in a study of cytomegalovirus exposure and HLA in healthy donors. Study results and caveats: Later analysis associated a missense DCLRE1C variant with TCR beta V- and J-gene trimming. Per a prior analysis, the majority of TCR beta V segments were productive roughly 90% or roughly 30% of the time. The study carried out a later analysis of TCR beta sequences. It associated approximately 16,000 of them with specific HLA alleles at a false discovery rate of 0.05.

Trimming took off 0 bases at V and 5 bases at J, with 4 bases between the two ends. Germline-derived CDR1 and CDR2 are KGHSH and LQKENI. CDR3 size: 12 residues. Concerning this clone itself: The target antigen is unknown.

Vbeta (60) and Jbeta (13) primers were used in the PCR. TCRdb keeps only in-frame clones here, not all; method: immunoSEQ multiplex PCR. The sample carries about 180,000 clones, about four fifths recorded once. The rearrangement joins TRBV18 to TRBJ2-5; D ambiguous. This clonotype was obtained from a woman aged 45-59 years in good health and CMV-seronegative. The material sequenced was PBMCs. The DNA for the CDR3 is TGTGCCAGCTCACCACCGAGGGAGACCCAGTACTTC. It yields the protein CASSPPRETQYF.